Following are 10 T cell receptor beta chains from one sample sequenced in a study of blood T cell repertoires in COVID-19 (dated by TCRdb to 2020 to 2022). The library came from the immunoSEQ multiplex PCR assay. TCRdb's version of the immuneACCESS table is confined to in-frame rearrangements and falls short of the full clone set. An unresolved V gene accounts for under half of the shortfall where checked; the remainder is of unknown origin. The sample table contains 200,000 to 250,000 clones; only one count was recorded for around 81% of them. The ten largest clones capture roughly 13% of the sample. Material: peripheral blood. These receptors were obtained from a human donor in a cohort sampled during active COVID-19.

The chain links TRBV6-5 to TRBJ1-6; unclear D gene. CDR1 and CDR2 (germline): MNHEY, SVGAGI. The CDR3 extends over 15 amino acids. Trimming removed 6 bases from V and 5 bases from J, with 14 bases in between. The chain's CDR3 is CASRPDGLDNSPLHF. CDR3 DNA: TGTGCCAGCAGGCCCGACGGGTTAGATAATTCACCCCTCCACTTT.

The V gene is TRBV6-5, the J gene TRBJ1-1, with a possible D match to TRBD1 (6 bases). The CDR3 is made up of 14 amino acids. Germline V gene sequence: CDR1 MNHEY, CDR2 SVGAGI. Between the trimmed V and J ends, which lost 5 bases and 0 bases, there was a span of 10 bases. CDR3 region: CASSLGHMNTEAFF. CDR3 DNA sequence: TGTGCCAGCAGTCTGGGACACATGAACACTGAAGCTTTCTTT.

Only a few counts were recorded for this clone. The chain is built from TRBV6-1 and TRBJ2-1, with TRBD2 matching over 7 bases. J was trimmed by 8 bases and V by 5 bases; bases with no gene match: 9. CDR1 is MNHNS and CDR2 is SASEGT in the germline V gene. The CDR3 has 14 residues. In DNA, the CDR3 is TGTGCCAGCAGTATAGCAGGCCGGGAGGATGAGCAGTTCTTC. Its translation is CASSIAGREDEQFF.

The CDR3 DNA follows: TGTGCCAGCAGCAACGGACTAGCGGGGTCCTACGAGCAGTACTTC. This sequence encodes CASSNGLAGSYEQYF. This chain links TRBV28 with TRBJ2-7; 12 bases are shared with TRBD2. CDR3 length equals 15 residues. V lost 6 bases to trimming and J lost 1 base; unmatched junction nucleotides: 4. The V gene's germline CDR1 is MDHEN and CDR2 SYDVKM.

The V and J genes are TRBV6-4 and TRBJ1-1; D remains ambiguous. V dropped 1 base and J dropped 1 base, with 13 bases sitting between them. The CDR3 contains 16 residues. Germline V gene data show CDR1 as MRHNA and CDR2 as SNTAGT. The chain's CDR3 is CASSDFFGQPNTEAFF. CDR3 DNA sequence: TGTGCCAGCAGTGACTTTTTTGGGCAGCCGAACACTGAAGCTTTCTTT.

The chain carries TRBV5-6 and TRBJ1-4; no definite D call. This CDR3 is 15 amino acids long. CDR1 and CDR2 (germline): SGHDT, YYEEEE. V lost 3 bases and J 0 bases, leaving 9 bases between the germline ends. The CDR3 DNA is TGTGCCAGCAGCTCATTACACGCAACTAATGAAAAACTGTTTTTT. Its translation is CASSSLHATNEKLFF.

V gene TRBV9 combines with J gene TRBJ2-2; tentative D call: TRBD2 (5 bases). This CDR3 has 14 amino acids. Trimming left V 6 bases short and J 0 bases short, with 9 bases between. CDR1 is SGDLS, CDR2 YYNGEE, per germline. CDR3 protein: CASMSGPNTGELFF. Written as DNA, the CDR3 is TGTGCCAGCATGAGCGGACCGAACACCGGGGAGCTGTTTTTT.

This rearrangement joins TRBV5-1 to TRBJ2-1; 14 bases align to TRBD2. Germline CDR1 is SGHRS and CDR2 is YFSETQ. The V gene end was trimmed by 4 bases and the J gene end by 5 bases; junction bases not matched to a gene: 20. The CDR3 covers 21 residues. For the CDR3, the DNA is TGCGCCAGCAGCATGGGACTAGCGGGAGCAGGTCAAATCGATACGCACAATGAGCAGTTCTTC. Translation gives CASSMGLAGAGQIDTHNEQFF.

This sequence joins TRBV4-2 and TRBJ2-1; the D gene is possibly TRBD2 (6 bases). Trimming left V 1 base short and J 1 base short, with 17 bases between. Germline-derived CDR1 and CDR2 are LGHNA and YNFKEQ. The CDR3 has 18 residues. The CDR3 DNA reads as TGTGCCAGCAGCCAAGTTCAGGGTCGGGAGACGTCCTACAATGAGCAGTTCTTC. Protein sequence: CASSQVQGRETSYNEQFF.

This rearrangement joins TRBV3-1 (or the pseudogene TRBV3-2) to TRBJ1-6; D not certain. In germline, CDR1 is LGHDT, CDR2 YNNKEL (reference sequence). CDR3 length: 13 amino acids. Trimming cost V 4 bases and J 6 bases, with 7 bases left between them. The CDR3 DNA sequence: TGTGCCAGCAGCCCCTACGGTAATTCACCCCTCCACTTT. Translating gives CASSPYGNSPLHF.